The following is a TCR beta chain sequence with its context. The sample belongs to a study of tumor T cells in aggressive B-cell lymphoma. With V trimmed by 5 bases and J by 0 bases, 10 bases remained unmatched. The CDR3 spans 18 residues. Generated by immunoSEQ multiplex PCR, the TCRdb table keeps only in-frame clones and is missing some. The sample carries 3,000 or so clones, about 87% recorded once. Sample: tumor tissue. The receptor's source is an adult with diffuse large B cell lymphoma. The chain joins TRBV23-1 to TRBJ2-6; TRBD1 matches at 7 bases. TRBV23-1 is given ORF status, its function remaining uncertain. The CDR3 nucleotides read TGCGCCAGCAGTGGGGACCCTAGGGACAGCTCTGGGGCCAACGTCCTGACTTTC. It is translated as CASSGDPRDSSGANVLTF.